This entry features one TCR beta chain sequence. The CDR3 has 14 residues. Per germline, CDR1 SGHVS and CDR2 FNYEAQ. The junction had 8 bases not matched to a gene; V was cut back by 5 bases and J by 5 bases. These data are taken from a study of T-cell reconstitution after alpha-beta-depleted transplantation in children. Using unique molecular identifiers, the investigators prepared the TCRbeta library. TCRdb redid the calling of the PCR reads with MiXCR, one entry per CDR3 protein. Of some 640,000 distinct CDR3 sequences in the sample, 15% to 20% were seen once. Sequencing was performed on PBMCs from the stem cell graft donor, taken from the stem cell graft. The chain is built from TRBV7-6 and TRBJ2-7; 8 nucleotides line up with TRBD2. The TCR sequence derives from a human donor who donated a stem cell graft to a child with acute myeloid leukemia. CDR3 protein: CASSRRGGLNEQYF. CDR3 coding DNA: TGTGCCAGCAGCCGCCGGGGGGGCCTTAACGAGCAGTACTTC. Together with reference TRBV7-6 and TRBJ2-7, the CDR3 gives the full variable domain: GAGVSQSPRYKVTKRGQDVALRCDPISGHVSLYWYRQALGQGPEFLTYFNYEAQQDKSGLPNDRFSAERPEGSISTLTIQRTEQRDSAMYRCASSRRGGLNEQYFGPGTRLTVT.